This entry concerns a single TCR beta chain. What it binds is not known. TCR beta VDJ and CDR3 were profiled, and genomic DNA was the template. MiXCR, applied by TCRdb to the reads, yields one record per CDR3 protein. In the table there are some 180,000 distinct CDR3 sequences, 35% to 50% of which are singletons. This specimen belongs to a study of CD8+CD57+ T cells in acquired aplastic anemia. Turning to the study itself: Across the sorted CD4+ and CD8+ cells, DNA amounts averaged 3.2 ug. Healthy donors yielded some 9.9 million CD4+ cell reads on average.

Study-wide points: Patients had around 30 CD8+ CDR3 sequences in common with controls (the shared set). CD8+ Simpson's diversity in patients was not significantly different from that in controls.

This clonotype was obtained from a human donor in good health. Input material: sorted CD4+, CD8+, or CD8+CD57+ T cells (not recorded which) from PBMCs.

CDR3 in amino acids: CASSLSGRGLTGNTIYF. CDR3 DNA sequence: TGTGCCAGCAGCTTGTCGGGCAGGGGGCTGACTGGAAACACCATATATTTT. The chain combines TRBV5-4 with TRBJ1-3, with TRBD1 matching over 8 bases. The J segment lost 2 bases and the V segment lost 1 base, leaving 8 bases of the junction unmatched. Germline lookup yields CDR1 SGHNT and CDR2 YYREEE (reference sequence). The CDR3 consists of 17 residues.